This entry describes one TCR beta chain. The data were obtained in a study of blood T cell repertoires in COVID-19. Study at large: T cells, B-cell-depleted T cells, or PBMCs provided the cDNA or gDNA that served as material.

Seattle-derived patients entered the study during active infection and were followed longitudinally. Authors' processing steps: Reference gene primer amplification in the assay estimated nucleated cell counts. The repertoire was sequenced with immunoSEQ multiplex PCR; TCRdb's copy has only in-frame clones and lacks some. V and J calls and clone size are given by that table; D and trimming were obtained from the DNA. The sample records fewer than 200,000 clones, approximately 84% being singletons. The TCR comes from an elderly woman with COVID-19, enrolled during active disease. Source material: peripheral blood.

The CDR3 reads CASSNRLAGVVETQYF. The CDR3 DNA is TGTGCCAGCAGCAACCGACTAGCGGGAGTAGTGGAGACCCAGTACTTC. V usage is TRBV27 and J usage is TRBJ2-5, with 12 bases that match TRBD2. Trimming cost V 6 bases and J 5 bases; bases outside gene matches: 10. Germline lookup yields CDR1 MNHEY and CDR2 SMNVEV (reference sequence). This CDR3 comprises 16 residues.